This T cell receptor (beta chain) was recovered during a study of T cell changes during pregnancy in multiple sclerosis. The assay was immunoSEQ multiplex PCR, and TCRdb's table has in-frame clones only and misses some. The repertoire holds approximately 47,000 clones, over 85% seen once, with around 0.5% in the top ten. V was trimmed by 0 bases and J by 4 bases, leaving 7 bases between them. CDR1 and CDR2 (germline): KGHSH, LQKENI. This CDR3 is 13 amino acids long. The chain couples TRBV18 to TRBJ2-7, with D uncertain. This clonotype was obtained from a female donor with multiple sclerosis, enrolled in a pregnancy study. Sample: CD4+ T cells from peripheral blood mononuclear cells, taken in the first trimester of pregnancy. CDR3 loop: CASSPPPPYEQYF. The CDR3 DNA is TGTGCCAGCTCACCACCCCCCCCTTACGAGCAGTACTTC.